The 5 T cell receptor beta chains presented below share a single source sample, sequenced in a study of shared clonotypes between healthy human individuals. TCRdb's table, derived via immunoSEQ multiplex PCR, lists solely in-frame clones and lacks some. The sample includes over a million clones, approximately 78% of them seen just once. Material for sequencing was memory CD4+ T cells from PBMCs. The subset is: CD45RA-negative fraction. Every receptor here comes from a man between 18 and 29 years old in good health. Some clones in this sample may be carry-over from other donors' samples.

CDR3: CASSKGEGQETQYF. The CDR3 DNA follows: TGCGCCAGCAGCAAGGGGGAGGGCCAAGAGACCCAGTACTTC. This rearrangement joins TRBV5-1 to TRBJ2-5; a weak D match, TRBD2 (7 bases). The V end lost 4 bases, the J end lost 1 base, and 11 bases lay between the germline ends. The germline V gene has CDR1 SGHRS and CDR2 YFSETQ. This CDR3 contains 14 residues.

This CDR3 is CAWNSWTSGQETQYF. CDR3 nucleotide sequence: TGTGCCTGGAATTCCTGGACTAGCGGCCAAGAGACCCAGTACTTC. V is TRBV30 and J is TRBJ2-5; 10 bases map to TRBD2. Trimming cost V 4 bases and J 1 base; bases outside gene matches: 6. CDR1 and CDR2 from the germline V gene are GTSNPN and SVGIG (reference sequence). CDR3 size: 15 residues.

The chain joins TRBV11-3 to TRBJ1-2, with D maybe TRBD1 (6 bases). V was clipped by 4 bases and J by 5 bases, with 11 bases between them. CDR1 is SGHNT, CDR2 YENEEA, per germline. The CDR3 is 13 amino acids. The chain's CDR3 is CASSSYREYGYTF. The DNA of the CDR3 is TGTGCCAGCAGCTCGTACAGGGAATATGGCTACACCTTC.

V usage is TRBV21-1 and J usage is TRBJ2-7; the table names TRBD1, a call not compared with the DNA. TRBV21-1 is described as a pseudogene. The CDR3 is made up of 16 amino acids. The CDR3 region is CASSPPQGQDTYEQYF. Written as DNA, the CDR3 is TGTGCCAGCAGCCCCCCCCAGGGCCAGGACACCTACGAGCAGTACTTC.

With regard to this clone: This may come from a read error, since a much larger clone is one base off. The rearrangement uses TRBV7-9 and TRBJ2-6; no clear D. The germline V gene encodes CDR1 SEHNR and CDR2 FQNEAQ (reference sequence). The CDR3 runs to 14 residues. Between the trimmed V and J ends, which lost 7 bases and 0 bases, there was a span of 7 bases. The CDR3 DNA sequence: TGTGCCAGCATCGGCAGCTCTGGGGCCAACGTCCTGACTTTC. Its translation is CASIGSSGANVLTF.